A single T cell receptor (beta chain) is shown here with its context. Its specificity is not known. Trimming shortened V by 5 bases and J by 0 bases, and 8 bases separated the two germline ends. Germline loops: CDR1 GTSNPN, CDR2 SVGIG (reference sequence). The CDR3 is made up of 13 amino acids. A CD45RA+ naive subset and a CD45RA-negative memory subset were split from CD4+ cells. This entry comes from a study of shared clonotypes between healthy human individuals. Study-wide points: In a handful of donors, around 5% of naive CD4 clonotypes appeared in common.

Original processing notes: Filtering of immunoSEQ junctional sequences could not match full-length read filtering. TCRdb's table, derived via immunoSEQ multiplex PCR, lists solely in-frame clones and lacks some. That table furnishes V, J and clone size, whereas the DNA furnished D and trimming. Of 2 million to 2.5 million clones in the sample, approximately 94% were seen once. The specimen was naive CD4+ T cells sorted from blood. Subset denoted: CD45RA+ positively selected. The chain combines TRBV30 with TRBJ1-3, with D possibly being TRBD1 (5 bases). This TCR was recovered from a man between 18 and 35 years old in good health. CDR3 nucleotide sequence: TGTGCCTGGGGGGGGTTCTCTGGAAACACCATATATTTT. This codes for CAWGGFSGNTIYF. Full variable domain (outside the CDR3, taken from reference TRBV30 and TRBJ1-3): SQTIHQWPATLVQPVGSPLSLECTVEGTSNPNLYWYRQAAGRGLQLLFYSVGIGQISSEVPQNLSASRPQDRQFILSSKKLLLSDSGFYLCAWGGFSGNTIYFGEGSWLTVV.